This T cell receptor beta chain is drawn from a study of T cell changes during pregnancy in multiple sclerosis. Libraries were prepared by immunoSEQ multiplex PCR; TCRdb keeps only in-frame clonotypes and omits some of them. The sample consists of around 100,000 clones, about nine tenths of them appearing once. CDR3 length: 15 amino acids. Trimming cost V 1 base and J 4 bases; bases outside gene matches: 7. CDR1 and CDR2 (germline): MDHEN, SYDVKM. This clonotype was sampled from a female donor with multiple sclerosis, enrolled in a pregnancy study. The chain combines TRBV28 with TRBJ2-7, with 7 bases aligning to TRBD2. The material was peripheral blood, obtained after pregnancy. CDR3 bases: TGTGCCAGCAGTTTATTGGGAGGGCCTTTGTACGAGCAGTACTTC. Its translation: CASSLLGGPLYEQYF.